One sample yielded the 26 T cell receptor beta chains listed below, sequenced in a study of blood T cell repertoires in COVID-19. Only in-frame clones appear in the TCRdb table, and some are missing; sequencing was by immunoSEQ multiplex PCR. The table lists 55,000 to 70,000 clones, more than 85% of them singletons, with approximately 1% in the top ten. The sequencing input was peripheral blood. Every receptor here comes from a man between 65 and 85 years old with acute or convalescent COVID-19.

The CDR3: CASLFLSGYTF. Written as DNA, the CDR3 is TGTGCCAGCCTTTTCCTATCAGGCTACACCTTC. V is TRBV6-5 and J is TRBJ1-2; unclear D gene. This CDR3 spans 11 amino acids. V was cut by 8 bases and J by 8 bases, with 12 bases left in between. Germline V gene sequence: CDR1 MNHEY, CDR2 SVGAGI.

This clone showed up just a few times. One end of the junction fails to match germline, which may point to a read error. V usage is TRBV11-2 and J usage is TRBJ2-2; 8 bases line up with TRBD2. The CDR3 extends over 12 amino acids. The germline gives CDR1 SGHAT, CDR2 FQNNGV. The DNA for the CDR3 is TGTGCCAGCAGCTTAGATCGGGGGGGGCTGTTTTTT. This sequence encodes CASSLDRGGLFF.

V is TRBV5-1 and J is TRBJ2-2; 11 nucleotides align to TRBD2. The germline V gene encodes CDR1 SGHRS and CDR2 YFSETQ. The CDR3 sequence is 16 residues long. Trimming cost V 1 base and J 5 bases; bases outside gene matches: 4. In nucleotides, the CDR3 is TGCGCCAGCAGCTTGTCACCTAGCGGGGGGACCGGGGAGCTGTTTTTT. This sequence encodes CASSLSPSGGTGELFF.

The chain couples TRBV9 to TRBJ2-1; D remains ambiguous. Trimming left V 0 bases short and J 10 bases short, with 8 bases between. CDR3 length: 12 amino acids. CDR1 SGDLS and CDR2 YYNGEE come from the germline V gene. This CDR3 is CASSVGGPEQFF. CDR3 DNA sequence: TGTGCCAGCAGCGTAGGTGGGCCCGAGCAGTTCTTC. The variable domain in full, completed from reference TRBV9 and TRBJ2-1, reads DSGVTQTPKHLITATGQRVTLRCSPRSGDLSVYWYQQSLDQGLQFLIQYYNGEERAKGNILERFSAQQFPDLHSELNLSSLELGDSALYFCASSVGGPEQFFGPGTRLTVL.

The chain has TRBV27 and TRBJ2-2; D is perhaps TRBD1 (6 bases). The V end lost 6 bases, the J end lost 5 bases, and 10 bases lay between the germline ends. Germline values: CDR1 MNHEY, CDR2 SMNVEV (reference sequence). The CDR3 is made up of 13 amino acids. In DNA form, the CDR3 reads TGTGCCAGCAGCCGAGGGGGTACCGGGGAGCTGTTTTTT. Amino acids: CASSRGGTGELFF.

This CDR3 is CASSTSGTGIYQPQHF. CDR3 DNA: TGTGCCAGTAGTACCTCTGGGACAGGGATATATCAGCCCCAGCATTTT. V usage is TRBV19 and J usage is TRBJ1-5, with TRBD1 matching over 9 bases. V lost 4 bases to trimming and J lost 5 bases; unmatched junction nucleotides: 9. Germline CDR1 reads LNHDA; CDR2 reads SQIVND (reference sequence). CDR3 length: 16 amino acids.

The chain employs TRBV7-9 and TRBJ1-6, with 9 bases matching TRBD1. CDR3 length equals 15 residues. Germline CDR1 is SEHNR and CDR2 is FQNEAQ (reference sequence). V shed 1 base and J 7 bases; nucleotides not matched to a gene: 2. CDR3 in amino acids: CASSLGDRVNSPLHF. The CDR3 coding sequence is TGTGCCAGCAGCTTAGGGGACAGGGTAAATTCACCCCTCCACTTT. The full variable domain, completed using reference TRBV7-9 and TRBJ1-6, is DTGVSQNPRHKITKRGQNVTFRCDPISEHNRLYWYRQTLGQGPEFLTYFQNEAQLEKSRLLSDRFSAERPKGSFSTLEIQRTEQGDSAMYLCASSLGDRVNSPLHFGNGTRLTVT.

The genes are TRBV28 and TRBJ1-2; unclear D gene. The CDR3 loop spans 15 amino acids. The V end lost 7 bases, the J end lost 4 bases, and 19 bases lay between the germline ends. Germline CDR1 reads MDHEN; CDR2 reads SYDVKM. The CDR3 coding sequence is TGTGCCAGCATCAAAATTCCCTCCTCAGTCTATGGCTACACCTTC. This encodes CASIKIPSSVYGYTF.

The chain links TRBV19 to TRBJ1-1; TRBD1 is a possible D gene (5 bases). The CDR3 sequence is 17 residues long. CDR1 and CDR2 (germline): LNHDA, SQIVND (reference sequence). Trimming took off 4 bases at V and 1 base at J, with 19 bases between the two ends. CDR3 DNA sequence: TGTGCCAGTAGTAACCGCGGCTGGGGCAAAGGGAACACTGAAGCTTTCTTT. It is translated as CASSNRGWGKGNTEAFF.

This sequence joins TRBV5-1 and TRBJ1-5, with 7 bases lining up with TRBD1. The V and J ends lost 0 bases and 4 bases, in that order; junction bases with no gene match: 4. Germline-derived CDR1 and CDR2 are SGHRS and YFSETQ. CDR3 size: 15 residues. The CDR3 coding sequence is TGCGCCAGCAGCTTGGAAGGGGGCGGTAATCAGCCCCAGCATTTT. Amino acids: CASSLEGGGNQPQHF. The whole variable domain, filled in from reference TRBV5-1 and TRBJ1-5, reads KAGVTQTPRYLIKTRGQQVTLSCSPISGHRSVSWYQQTPGQGLQFLFEYFSETQRNKGNFPGRFSGRQFSNSRSEMNVSTLELGDSALYLCASSLEGGGNQPQHFGDGTRLSIL.

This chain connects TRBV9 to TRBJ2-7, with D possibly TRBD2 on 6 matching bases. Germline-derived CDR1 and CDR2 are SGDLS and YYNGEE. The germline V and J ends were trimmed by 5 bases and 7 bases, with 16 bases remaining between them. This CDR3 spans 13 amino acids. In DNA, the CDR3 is TGTGCCAGCAGTGAAAACCTAAGCGGGGAGCAGTACTTC. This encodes CASSENLSGEQYF.

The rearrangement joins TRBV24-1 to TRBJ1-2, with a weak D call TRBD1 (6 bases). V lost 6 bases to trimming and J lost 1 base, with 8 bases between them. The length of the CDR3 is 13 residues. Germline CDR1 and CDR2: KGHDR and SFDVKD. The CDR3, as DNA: TGTGCCACCAGTCCAGGGGATAACTATGGCTACACCTTC. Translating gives CATSPGDNYGYTF.

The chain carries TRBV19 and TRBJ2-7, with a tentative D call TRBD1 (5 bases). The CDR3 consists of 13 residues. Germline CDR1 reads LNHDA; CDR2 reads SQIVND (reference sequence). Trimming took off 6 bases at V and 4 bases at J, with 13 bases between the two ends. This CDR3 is CASSNQQGYEQYF. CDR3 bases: TGTGCCAGTAGCAACCAGCAGGGTTACGAGCAGTACTTC.

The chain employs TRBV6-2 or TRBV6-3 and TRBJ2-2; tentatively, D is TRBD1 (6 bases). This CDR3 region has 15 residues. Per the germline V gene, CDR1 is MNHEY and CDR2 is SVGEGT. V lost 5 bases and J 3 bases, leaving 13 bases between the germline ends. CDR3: CASSDPGQHTGELFF. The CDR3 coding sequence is TGTGCCAGCAGTGACCCGGGACAACACACCGGGGAGCTGTTTTTT.

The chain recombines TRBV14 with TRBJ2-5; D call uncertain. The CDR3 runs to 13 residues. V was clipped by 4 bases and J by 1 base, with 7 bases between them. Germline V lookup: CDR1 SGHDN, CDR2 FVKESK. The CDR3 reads CASSPRSQETQYF. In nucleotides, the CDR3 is TGTGCCAGCAGCCCCAGAAGCCAAGAGACCCAGTACTTC.

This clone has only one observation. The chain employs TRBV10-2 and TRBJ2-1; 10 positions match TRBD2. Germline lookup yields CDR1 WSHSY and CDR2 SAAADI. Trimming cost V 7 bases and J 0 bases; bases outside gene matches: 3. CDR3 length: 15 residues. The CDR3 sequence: CASKAGGGSYNEQFF. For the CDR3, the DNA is TGCGCCAGCAAAGCGGGAGGGGGCTCCTACAATGAGCAGTTCTTC.

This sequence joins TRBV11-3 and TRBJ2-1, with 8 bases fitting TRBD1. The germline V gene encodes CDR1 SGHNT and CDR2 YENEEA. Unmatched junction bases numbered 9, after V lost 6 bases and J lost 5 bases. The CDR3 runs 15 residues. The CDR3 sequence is CASSFRDRPDNEQFF. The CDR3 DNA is TGTGCCAGCAGTTTCCGGGACAGGCCCGACAATGAGCAGTTCTTC.

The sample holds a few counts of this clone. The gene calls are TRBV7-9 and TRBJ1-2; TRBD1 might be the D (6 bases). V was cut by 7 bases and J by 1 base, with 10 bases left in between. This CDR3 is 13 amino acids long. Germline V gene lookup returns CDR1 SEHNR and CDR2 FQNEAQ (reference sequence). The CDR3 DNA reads TGTGCCAGCACGGGACAAGATAACTATGGCTACACCTTC. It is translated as CASTGQDNYGYTF.

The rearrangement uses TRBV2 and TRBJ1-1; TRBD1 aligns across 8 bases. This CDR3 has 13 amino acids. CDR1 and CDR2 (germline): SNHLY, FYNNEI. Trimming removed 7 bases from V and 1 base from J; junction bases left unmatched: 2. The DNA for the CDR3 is TGTGCCAGCACCGGACAGGGGAACACTGAAGCTTTCTTT. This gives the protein CASTGQGNTEAFF.

The CDR3 spells CASSPGGTKSYGYTF. The CDR3 bases are TGTGCCAGCAGCCCCGGGGGGACGAAATCCTATGGCTACACCTTC. The chain combines TRBV7-9 with TRBJ1-2; D is perhaps TRBD1 (5 bases). V was pared by 5 bases and J by 4 bases, with 17 bases between. CDR1 and CDR2 from the germline V gene are SEHNR and FQNEAQ (reference sequence). CDR3 length equals 15 residues.

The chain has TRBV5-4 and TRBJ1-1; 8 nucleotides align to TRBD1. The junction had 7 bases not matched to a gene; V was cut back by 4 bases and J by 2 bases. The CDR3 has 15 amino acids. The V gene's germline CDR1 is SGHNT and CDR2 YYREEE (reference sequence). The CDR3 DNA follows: TGTGCCAGCAGCGGGCGGACAGGGCCTAACACTGAAGCTTTCTTT. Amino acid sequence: CASSGRTGPNTEAFF.

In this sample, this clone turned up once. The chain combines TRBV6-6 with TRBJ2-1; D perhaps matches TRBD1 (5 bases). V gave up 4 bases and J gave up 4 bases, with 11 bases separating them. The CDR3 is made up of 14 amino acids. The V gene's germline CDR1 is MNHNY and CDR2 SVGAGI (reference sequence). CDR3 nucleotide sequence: TGTGCCAGCAGTTCTGCGGACACGTACAATGAGCAGTTCTTC. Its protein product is CASSSADTYNEQFF.

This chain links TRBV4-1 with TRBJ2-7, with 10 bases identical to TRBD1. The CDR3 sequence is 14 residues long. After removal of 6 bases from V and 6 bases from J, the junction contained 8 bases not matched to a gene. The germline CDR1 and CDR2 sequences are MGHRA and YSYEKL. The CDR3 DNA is TGCGCCAGCAGTTTCGCCGGGACAGGGGTCGAGCAGTACTTC. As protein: CASSFAGTGVEQYF.

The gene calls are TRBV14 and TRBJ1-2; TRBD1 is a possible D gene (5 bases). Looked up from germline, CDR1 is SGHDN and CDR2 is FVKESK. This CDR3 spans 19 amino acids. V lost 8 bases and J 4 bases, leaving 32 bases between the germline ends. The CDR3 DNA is TGTGCCAGCGGTAAGTCGAGGGCACGAGGAGGGGCGCGACTCTATGGCTACACCTTC. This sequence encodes CASGKSRARGGARLYGYTF.

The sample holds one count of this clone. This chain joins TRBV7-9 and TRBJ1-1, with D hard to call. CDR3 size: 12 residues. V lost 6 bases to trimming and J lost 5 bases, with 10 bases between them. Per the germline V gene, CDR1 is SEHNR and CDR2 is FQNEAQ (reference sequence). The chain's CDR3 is CASRAQDTEAFF. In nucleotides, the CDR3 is TGTGCCAGCAGGGCCCAGGATACTGAAGCTTTCTTT.

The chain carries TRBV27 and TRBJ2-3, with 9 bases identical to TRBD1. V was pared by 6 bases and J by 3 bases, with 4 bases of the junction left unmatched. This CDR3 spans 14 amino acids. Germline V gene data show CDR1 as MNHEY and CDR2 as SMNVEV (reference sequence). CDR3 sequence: CASRYRGRTDTQYF. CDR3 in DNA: TGTGCCAGCAGATACAGGGGGCGTACAGATACGCAGTATTTT.